The table lists the clone carrying this T cell receptor (beta chain) with a count of one. The sample comes from a study of blood T cell repertoires in COVID-19. Looking at the study overall: COVID-19 samples, acute and convalescent, were from the United States, Italy and Spain.

The CDR3 has 19 amino acids. Germline assignment: CDR1 MNHEY and CDR2 SMNVEV (reference sequence). The V and J ends lost 5 bases and 4 bases, in that order; junction bases with no gene match: 13. Sequencing was performed with immunoSEQ multiplex PCR; in TCRdb, only in-frame clones are kept and a portion is missing. The sample includes roughly 330,000 clones, roughly 90% of them seen just once. The source of this sequence is a woman aged 50 to 60 with active or convalescent COVID-19. The genes are TRBV27 and TRBJ2-2; 13 positions agree with TRBD2. Sequencing was carried out using peripheral blood. The CDR3 reads CASSPPGLAGWSGTGELFF. In DNA, the CDR3 is TGTGCCAGCAGTCCGCCGGGACTAGCGGGATGGTCGGGCACCGGGGAGCTGTTTTTT.